This T cell receptor beta chain was profiled in a study of blood T cells in healthy people across ages. Study summary: Capture by template switching was about one barcoded beta molecule per two T cells. Overall study findings and caveats: The recorded TCR beta diversity per million T cells decreased in a roughly linear manner with age.

Researchers isolated at least 6 million PBMCs per sample. Using a J-beta primer mix together with a sample-barcoded 5' primer, a second PCR was run for roughly 7 to 12 cycles. A template-switch adaptor that had 12 random nucleotides put a tag on each cDNA molecule. One entry per CDR3 protein results from TCRdb running MiXCR on the 5' RACE reads. The sample consists of around 1,500,000 distinct CDR3 sequences, roughly 40% of them appearing once. Turning to this clonotype: Antigen: not known.

This CDR3 comprises 15 residues. Germline CDR1 DFQATT, CDR2 SNEGSKA (reference sequence). The source of this sequence is a woman in her late teens or twenties in good health. The sample consisted of blood. The rearrangement uses TRBV20-1 and TRBJ2-1; 10 nucleotides line up with TRBD2. The DNA matches TRBJ2-7 better at its end, which makes the J call doubtful. The CDR3 reads CSARRLTSGKNEQYF. In DNA form, the CDR3 reads TGCAGTGCTAGGAGGCTAACTAGCGGGAAAAATGAGCAGTACTTC.